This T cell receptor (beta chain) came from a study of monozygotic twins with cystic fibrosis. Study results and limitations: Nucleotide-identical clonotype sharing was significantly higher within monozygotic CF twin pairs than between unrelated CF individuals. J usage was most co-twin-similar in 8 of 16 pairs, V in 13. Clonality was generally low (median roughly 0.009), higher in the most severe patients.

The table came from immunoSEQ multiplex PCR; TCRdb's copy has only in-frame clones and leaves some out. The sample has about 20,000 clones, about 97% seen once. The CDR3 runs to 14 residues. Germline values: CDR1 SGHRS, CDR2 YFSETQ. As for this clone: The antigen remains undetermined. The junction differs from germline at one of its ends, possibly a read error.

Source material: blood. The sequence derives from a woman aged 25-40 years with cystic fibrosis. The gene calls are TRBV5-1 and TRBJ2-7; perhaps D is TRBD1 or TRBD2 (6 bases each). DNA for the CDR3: TGCGCCAGCAGCTTGAACGGCCTCGGGGGCCCCCCAGCTTTC. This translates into CASSLNGLGGPPAF.